This entry lists 27 T cell receptor beta chains sequenced from one sample in a study of post-analysis software for immune sequencing data. Unique molecular identifiers tagged the TCR beta cDNA libraries. From the PCR reads, TCRdb called clonotypes with MiXCR, one entry per CDR3 protein. Of 750,000 to 950,000 distinct CDR3 sequences detected, around 50% appear once; the ten largest clones hold around 4.5%. The study's findings and limits: Among several TRBV segments more frequent in patients than controls were TRBV5-6, TRBV5-1 and TRBV20-1.

Their antigens remain unidentified. The sequenced material came from blood. These receptors originate from a girl aged 5-17 years with multiple sclerosis.

This clonotype was counted between two and nine times. The V and J genes are TRBV29-1 and TRBJ2-1; 8 nucleotides agree with TRBD2. The CDR3 has 16 amino acids. Trimming removed 2 bases from V and 0 bases from J; junction bases left unmatched: 6. The V gene's germline CDR1 is SQVTM and CDR2 ANQGSEA. The CDR3 spells CSVEQMSGSSYNEQFF. CDR3 coding DNA: TGCAGCGTTGAACAAATGAGCGGGAGCTCCTACAATGAGCAGTTCTTC.

This clonotype was seen only once. The chain couples TRBV9 to TRBJ2-7; D call uncertain. V gave up 2 bases and J gave up 4 bases, with 10 bases separating them. The CDR3 runs 13 residues. Germline assignment: CDR1 SGDLS and CDR2 YYNGEE. The CDR3 here is CASSVQPSYEQYF. CDR3 coding DNA: TGTGCCAGCAGCGTGCAGCCTTCTTACGAGCAGTACTTC.

This clonotype has just a few counts. The chain joins TRBV21-1 to TRBJ1-2. TRBV21-1 corresponds to a pseudogene. The CDR3 has 13 amino acids. The CDR3: CASSKTTDCGYTF. The CDR3 DNA reads as TGTGCCAGCAGCAAAACAACAGATTGTGGCTACACCTTC.

This clonotype has a handful of counts. This chain links TRBV25-1 with TRBJ2-4; D remains unclear. Germline lookup yields CDR1 MGHDK and CDR2 SYGVNS. Trimming removed 2 bases from V and 9 bases from J, with 14 bases in between. CDR3 length: 14 amino acids. The CDR3 sequence is CASSERAQRSIQYF. DNA of the CDR3: TGTGCCAGCAGTGAAAGGGCCCAGCGAAGCATTCAGTACTTC.

The chain uses TRBV12-3 or TRBV12-4 and TRBJ2-7; TRBD1 agrees at 8 bases. The CDR3 loop spans 18 amino acids. V trimming: 6 bases; J trimming: 4 bases; junction bases outside the gene matches: 20. CDR3 amino acids: CASSPRQGKGPLSYEQYF. The CDR3, as DNA: TGTGCCAGCAGCCCGAGACAGGGGAAGGGCCCGTTGTCATACGAGCAGTACTTC.

The chain uses TRBV29-1 and TRBJ1-2, with D tentatively TRBD1 (5 bases). The CDR3 totals 13 residues. V was clipped by 1 base and J by 1 base, with 7 bases between them. Germline V lookup: CDR1 SQVTM, CDR2 ANQGSEA. The CDR3 nucleotides read TGCAGCGTTGAAGGACAGCTTAACTATGGCTACACCTTC. Translating it yields CSVEGQLNYGYTF. Together with reference TRBV29-1 and TRBJ1-2, the CDR3 gives the full variable domain: SAVISQKPSRDICQRGTSLTIQCQVDSQVTMMFWYRQQPGQSLTLIATANQGSEATYESGFVIDKFPISRPNLTFSTLTVSNMSPEDSSIYLCSVEGQLNYGYTFGSGTRLTVV.

This clonotype has a handful of counts. J is TRBJ2-2 and V is TRBV25-1; D is perhaps TRBD1 (5 bases). Germline V gives CDR1 MGHDK, CDR2 SYGVNS. This CDR3 spans 14 amino acids. Between the trimmed V and J ends, which lost 10 bases and 0 bases, there was a span of 12 bases. The DNA for the CDR3 is TGTGCCACCCTGGGGCTCACGAACACCGGGGAGCTGTTTTTT. This gives the protein CATLGLTNTGELFF.

The chain joins TRBV12-3 or TRBV12-4 to TRBJ2-5, with 7 bases matching TRBD1. The J call is uncertain, as TRBJ2-7 better fits the DNA end. This CDR3 region has 15 residues. DNA of the CDR3: TGTGCCAGCAGACAAGCTTGGGACAGTCTCCACGAGCAGTACTTC. Translating it yields CASRQAWDSLHEQYF.

This clonotype was counted only a few times. The chain recombines TRBV29-1 with TRBJ1-2; D is possibly TRBD1 (6 bases). The CDR3 consists of 12 residues. Germline CDR1 is SQVTM and CDR2 is ANQGSEA. Trimming left V 4 bases short and J 11 bases short, with 17 bases between. The CDR3 DNA follows: TGCAGCGTTGCGGCAAGGGGGGGTACATACACCTTC. Its protein is CSVAARGGTYTF.

Turning to this clonotype: The junction and the germline gene differ at one end; a read error may be behind it. The J gene is TRBJ1-4, the V gene TRBV6-2 or TRBV6-3; D is uncertain. The CDR3 totals 17 residues. The V gene's germline CDR1 is MNHEY and CDR2 SVGEGT. DNA of the CDR3: TGTGCCAGCAGTTACGGGCAGACCACCTCAACTAGTGAAAAACTGTTTTTT. Protein sequence: CASSYGQTTSTSEKLFF.

The CDR3 loop reads CASSMTGGEGRDYSLYNEQFF. For the CDR3, the DNA is TGCGCCAGCAGCATGACAGGGGGCGAGGGGAGGGACTACTCCCTCTACAATGAGCAGTTCTTC. The chain recombines TRBV5-1 with TRBJ2-1; 10 positions match TRBD1. Germline CDR1 reads SGHRS; CDR2 reads YFSETQ. V lost 4 bases to trimming and J lost 3 bases; unmatched junction nucleotides: 22. This CDR3 is built from 21 residues.

This clonotype was picked up a small number of times. J is TRBJ2-7 and V is TRBV7-9, with unresolved D. Trimming removed 1 base at V and 6 bases at J, with 16 bases between. The germline CDR1 and CDR2 sequences are SEHNR and FQNEAQ (reference sequence). There are 15 residues in the CDR3. The DNA for the CDR3 is TGTGCCAGCAGCTTAGGGACGTCCGGCCTTAGCGAGCAGTACTTC. It is translated as CASSLGTSGLSEQYF.

The rearrangement links TRBV5-1 to TRBJ2-1; 10 bases match TRBD1. The CDR3 spans 15 residues. V lost 4 bases and J lost 9; bases outside the gene matches: 10. CDR1 is SGHRS, CDR2 YFSETQ, per germline. CDR3 sequence: CASSRVWDRGSEQFF. The DNA of the CDR3 is TGCGCCAGCAGCCGAGTGTGGGACAGGGGTTCTGAGCAGTTCTTC.

The chain recombines TRBV9 with TRBJ1-5, with 8 bases lining up with TRBD1. With 3 bases clipped from V and 2 bases from J, the junction kept 7 bases outside the gene matches. The CDR3 sequence is 16 residues long. CDR1 is SGDLS, CDR2 YYNGEE, per germline. The CDR3 region is CASSEGGQGGNQPQHF. The CDR3 nucleotides are TGTGCCAGCAGCGAGGGAGGACAGGGTGGCAATCAGCCCCAGCATTTT.

The CDR3 DNA reads TGTGCCAGCAGTCCGGGGCAGACTACAGATACGCAGTATTTT. As protein: CASSPGQTTDTQYF. The chain combines TRBV12-3 or TRBV12-4 with TRBJ2-3; D might be TRBD1 or TRBD2, each matching 5 bases. The CDR3 runs to 14 residues. The V and J ends lost 5 bases and 3 bases respectively, with 12 bases between them.

This clonotype showed up just once. The chain employs TRBV29-1 and TRBJ2-1, with D perhaps assigned TRBD1 or TRBD2 (7 bases each). The J call is in doubt because the DNA end fits TRBJ2-7 better. Germline V gene sequence: CDR1 SQVTM, CDR2 ANQGSEA. This CDR3 has 16 amino acids. The CDR3 nucleotides are TGCGGACTCCAGGGGGGTAGCGGGCTTTCCTACAATGAGCAGTACTTC. Residues: CGLQGGSGLSYNEQYF.

This clonotype was observed a handful of times. The chain uses TRBV29-1 and TRBJ2-5; either TRBD1 or TRBD2 may fit D (5 bases each). The CDR3 totals 14 residues. Germline V gene data show CDR1 as SQVTM and CDR2 as ANQGSEA. V was trimmed by 5 bases and J by 0 bases, leaving 13 bases between them. The CDR3 coding sequence is TGCAGCGTTTCGGGTCGGGGACACCAAGAGACCCAGTACTTC. This sequence encodes CSVSGRGHQETQYF. The full variable domain, in which reference TRBV29-1 and TRBJ2-5 provide the parts outside the CDR3, is SAVISQKPSRDICQRGTSLTIQCQVDSQVTMMFWYRQQPGQSLTLIATANQGSEATYESGFVIDKFPISRPNLTFSTLTVSNMSPEDSSIYLCSVSGRGHQETQYFGPGTRLLVL.

This clonotype was seen many times. The chain has TRBV4-1 and TRBJ2-5; 12 nucleotides align to TRBD2. CDR1 MGHRA and CDR2 YSYEKL come from the germline V gene. V was clipped by 3 bases and J by 5 bases; unmatched bases: 13. The CDR3 has 18 residues. The DNA of the CDR3 is TGCGCCAGCAGCCAGACTAGCGGGGGCCCCGACGGATGGGAGACCCAGTACTTC. Translation gives CASSQTSGGPDGWETQYF.

This clonotype has just a few counts. The chain couples TRBV28 to TRBJ2-7; D ambiguous. The CDR3 consists of 12 residues. Germline V CDR1 and CDR2: MDHEN, SYDVKM. V lost 5 bases and J lost 2, with 7 bases in between. In DNA, the CDR3 is TGTGCCAGCAGTACGGTGACCTACGAGCAGTACTTC. This translates into CASSTVTYEQYF.

The chain joins TRBV6-6 to TRBJ1-2, with 10 bases lining up with TRBD1. The CDR3 has 14 amino acids. The germline gives CDR1 MNHNY, CDR2 SVGAGI (reference sequence). V gave up 7 bases and J gave up 5 bases; unmatched junction bases: 7. The CDR3 coding sequence is TGTGCCAGCACCCCCGGACAGGGGGAATATGGCTACACCTTC. This translates into CASTPGQGEYGYTF.

This clonotype has only a few counts. V and J are TRBV9 and TRBJ2-5, with D possibly being TRBD1 (5 bases). Germline lookup yields CDR1 SGDLS and CDR2 YYNGEE. The CDR3 runs 15 residues. The V gene lost 0 bases and the J gene lost 4 bases, with 13 bases spanning the gap. The chain's CDR3 is CASSVEGRVAETQYF. Here the CDR3 DNA reads TGTGCCAGCAGCGTAGAGGGGCGAGTGGCAGAGACCCAGTACTTC.

The chain carries TRBV7-6 and TRBJ1-6, with D unresolved. Trimming left V 5 bases short and J 2 bases short, with 7 bases between. Per germline, CDR1 SGHVS and CDR2 FNYEAQ. The CDR3 loop spans 14 amino acids. The CDR3 DNA sequence: TGTGCCAGCAGCCGGGATGCCTATAATTCACCCCTCCACTTT. Protein product: CASSRDAYNSPLHF.

This rearrangement joins TRBV12-3 or TRBV12-4 to TRBJ2-2; TRBD2 matches 8 bases. The CDR3 consists of 15 residues. Trimming at V came to 6 bases and at J to 5 bases, leaving 8 bases not matched to a gene. The chain's CDR3 is CASSSGGLRTGELFF. In nucleotides, the CDR3 is TGTGCCAGCAGCTCGGGGGGGTTACGGACCGGGGAGCTGTTTTTT.

The V call is TRBV29-1, the J call TRBJ2-6, with 8 bases that match TRBD1. This CDR3 is 14 amino acids long. Losses at the gene ends were 7 bases for V and 2 bases for J; bases not matched to a gene: 4. The germline V gene has CDR1 SQVTM and CDR2 ANQGSEA. CDR3 bases: TGCAGCGCCCAGGGGGCTCCTGGGGCCAACGTCCTGACTTTC. This sequence encodes CSAQGAPGANVLTF.

The chain couples TRBV19 to TRBJ2-3; 7 nucleotides agree with TRBD2. V was pared by 0 bases and J by 6 bases, with 9 bases of the junction left unmatched. The CDR3 loop spans 16 amino acids. The germline CDR1 and CDR2 sequences are LNHDA and SQIVND (reference sequence). The CDR3 protein is CASSIDPREEGDTQYF. CDR3 DNA: TGTGCCAGTAGTATAGATCCACGGGAGGAAGGCGATACGCAGTATTTT. Complete variable domain (other parts from reference TRBV19 and TRBJ2-3): DGGITQSPKYLFRKEGQNVTLSCEQNLNHDAMYWYRQDPGQGLRLIYYSQIVNDFQKGDIAEGYSVSREKKESFPLTVTSAQKNPTAFYLCASSIDPREEGDTQYFGPGTRLTVL.

This rearrangement joins TRBV6-5 to TRBJ2-3, with 9 positions matching TRBD1. Per the germline V gene, CDR1 is MNHEY and CDR2 is SVGAGI. The CDR3 consists of 15 residues. V trimming: 10 bases; J trimming: 2 bases; junction bases outside the gene matches: 10. The CDR3 DNA follows: TGTGCCACGGGACAGGGAGGTTGGAACACAGATACGCAGTATTTT. The encoded protein is CATGQGGWNTDTQYF.

This clonotype came up once. The V call is TRBV5-1, the J call TRBJ2-7; 11 bases fit TRBD2. CDR1 is SGHRS and CDR2 is YFSETQ in the germline V gene. This CDR3 comprises 16 residues. The J segment lost 1 base and the V segment lost 5 bases, leaving 8 bases of the junction unmatched. Written as DNA, the CDR3 is TGCGCCAGCAGTCCCGAGACTAGCGGGGTATCCTACGAGCAGTACTTC. Protein sequence: CASSPETSGVSYEQYF.